This T cell receptor beta chain was captured by sequencing in a study of Ad26.COV2.S vaccination and SARS-CoV-2 variants (dated by TCRdb to about 2021). At the level of the whole study: Vaccine-arm donors were drawn from COV1001, a multicentre, randomized, double-blind, placebo-controlled phase I-IIa trial of Ad26.COV2.S in healthy adults. Investigators remained blinded to trial group allocation during experiments and outcome assessment. A total of approximately 30 samples were included in the TCR-sequenced set, comprising 19 Ad26.COV2.S vaccine recipients, 5 placebo recipients and 8 SARS-CoV-2 convalescent individuals. Participants in the trial were split at random into five groups of five each, receiving low-dose or high-dose Ad26.COV2.S once or twice, or else placebo on both occasions. TCRbeta repertoire sequencing was used to assess the specificity and breadth of SARS-CoV-2-reactive T cell receptors after Ad26.COV2.S vaccination. Ad26.COV2.S was administered intramuscularly at a dose of 5x10^10 or 1x10^11 viral particles, either as one shot or as two shots given 56 days apart.

Via the germline V gene, CDR1 is SGHRS and CDR2 YFSETQ. Trimming removed 2 bases from V and 6 bases from J, leaving 13 bases between the germline ends. The CDR3 runs 14 amino acids, cysteine and phenylalanine included. Only the CDR3 region is kept as DNA, spanning 42 bases read in frame from base 1. The treatment or condition label corresponds to: some 20 received Ad26.COV2.S at low or high dose, single or two shots; about 5 received placebo; per-sample allocation not given. For vaccine and placebo recipients, the sequenced repertoires came from samples collected on day 63 after the first injection. Between 29 July and 7 August 2020, Cohort 1b enrolled about two dozen adults aged 18-55 years at one site in Boston, USA. As a vaccine, Ad26.COV2.S was a replication-incompetent adenovirus type 26 vector that expressed a prefusion-stabilized SARS-CoV-2 spike protein derived from the original Wuhan strain.

The paper as a whole reports these results and caveats: According to the authors, total T cell responses may have been underestimated by the TCR breadth and depth analyses. The study lacked the statistical power to compare responses across vaccine doses or regimens. Comparable non-spike TCR breadth was observed between vaccine and placebo recipients, consistent with only spike being contained in the vaccine. After vaccination, substantial breadth of spike-specific CD8+ and CD4+ T cell responses was reported. Spike-specific TCR breadth was higher in Ad26.COV2.S recipients than in placebo recipients (P = 0.0014).

About this clone: The specificity of this receptor is unknown. The record has no base qualities; no much larger clone is one base away.

The immunoSEQ Assay was the method used to sequence TCRbeta CDR3 regions. After extraction, genomic DNA underwent amplification by bias-controlled multiplex PCR, followed by high-throughput sequencing. The study's processing was this. To quantify the absolute abundance of every unique TCRbeta CDR3 region, sequences were collapsed and filtered. Usable DNA was measured by amplifying reference genes present in all nucleated cells, and TCRbeta template counts were normalized to that usable DNA to estimate T cell fraction. Repertoire TCRs were annotated as SARS-CoV-2-specific when V gene, CDR3 amino acid sequence and J gene were exactly matched to a known reactive TCR set. The reference SARS-CoV-2 TCR set was obtained from MIRA and was filtered for enrichment in COVID-19-positive ImmuneCODE repertoires, whereby public or cross-reactive TCRs were removed. Using the MIRA antigens, annotated TCRs were further analysed by specific ORF or by position within an ORF. Breadth was defined as the number of annotated unique rearrangements divided by the total number of unique productive rearrangements, and depth was defined as the summed frequency of the annotated unique rearrangements. Two-sided Wilcoxon rank-sum tests were used to compare TCR breadth between groups. TCRdb provides this immuneACCESS table in a form limited to in-frame rearrangements. Some clones are lacking; in checked studies, under half of them reflect an unresolved V gene, and why the rest are absent is not known. V and J calls and clone size are given by that table; D and trimming were obtained from the DNA. This sample holds more than 300,000 clones; approximately 86% were observed only once. The ten largest clones capture roughly 1.9% of the sample.

The V and J genes are TRBV5-1 and TRBJ2-3, with a tentative D gene TRBD2 over 6 matching bases. Specimen: peripheral blood, collected in a trial of Ad26.COV2.S vaccine versus placebo. The clonotype was recovered from a person aged 18-60 years who received the Ad26.COV2.S COVID-19 vaccine or a placebo. Here the CDR3 is given as CASSFGRGYDTQYF. The nucleotide sequence is given as TGCGCCAGCAGCTTCGGCCGGGGGTATGATACGCAGTATTTT.